The 24 T cell receptor beta chains below all came from one sample that was sequenced in a study of T cell clones after liver transplantation (dated by TCRdb to the late 2010s). The library was built by means of the immunoSEQ multiplex PCR assay. TCRdb retrieved this table from immuneACCESS and kept in-frame rearrangements only. Not all clones are present; in checked studies, unresolved V genes account for under half, and no reason is known for the remainder. The sample yields some 59,000 clones; 71% were counted once. The ten largest account for approximately 16% of the sample. The time point label corresponds to: pre-transplant. The sequencing here drew on CD4+ T cells from blood, taken before liver transplant. These receptors were collected from a human donor who received a liver transplant.

This chain uses TRBV5-4 with TRBJ2-3; 7 bases map to TRBD1. Germline CDR1 reads SGHNT; CDR2 reads YYREEE (reference sequence). The CDR3 spans 16 residues. V shed 4 bases, J shed 0 bases, and the junction held 8 bases outside the gene matches. CDR3 residues: CASSGRDRSSTDTQYF. The CDR3 DNA reads as TGTGCCAGCAGCGGCCGGGACAGATCTAGCACAGATACGCAGTATTTT.

The chain uses TRBV7-9 and TRBJ1-4, with TRBD1 matching over 7 bases. The CDR3 spans 15 residues. The junction had 1 base not matched to a gene; V was cut back by 0 bases and J by 3 bases. CDR1 and CDR2 (germline): SEHNR, FQNEAQ (reference sequence). This CDR3 reads CASSLAGQPNEKLFF. CDR3 nucleotide sequence: TGTGCCAGCAGCTTAGCGGGACAGCCTAATGAAAAACTGTTTTTT.

The CDR3 nucleotides read TGCAGCGTTACACTTTTTGAAAGGGACAGGGGGCGAAGTAACATTCAGTACTTC. It yields the protein CSVTLFERDRGRSNIQYF. The genes are TRBV29-1 and TRBJ2-4; 12 nucleotides match TRBD1. This CDR3 region has 18 residues. The ends lost 5 bases at V and 7 bases at J; junction bases unmatched: 18. Germline V gives CDR1 SQVTM, CDR2 ANQGSEA.

Details on this clone: Additional DNA sequences in this sample encode the identical CDR3. The chain employs TRBV28 and TRBJ1-4; D gene ambiguous. Germline V gives CDR1 MDHEN, CDR2 SYDVKM. The germline V and J ends were trimmed by 5 bases and 0 bases, with 10 bases remaining between them. The length of the CDR3 is 15 residues. CDR3: CASSPPGATNEKLFF. DNA for the CDR3: TGTGCCAGCAGTCCACCGGGAGCAACTAATGAAAAACTGTTTTTT. Full variable domain (remainder filled in from reference TRBV28 and TRBJ1-4): DVKVTQSSRYLVKRTGEKVFLECVQDMDHENMFWYRQDPGLGLRLIYFSYDVKMKEKGDIPEGYSVSREKKERFSLILESASTNQTSMYLCASSPPGATNEKLFFGSGTQLSVL.

This clone was seen repeatedly, ten times or more. This same CDR3 is encoded by further DNA sequences in the sample. The genes are TRBV6-5 and TRBJ1-2; 11 nucleotides agree with TRBD1. The CDR3 has 16 residues. Germline loops: CDR1 MNHEY, CDR2 SVGAGI. Unmatched junction bases numbered 4, after V lost 0 bases and J lost 4 bases. CDR3 sequence: CASSYSRTGGSYGYTF. The CDR3 DNA reads TGTGCCAGCAGTTACTCCCGGACAGGGGGCAGCTATGGCTACACCTTC.

The chain carries TRBV5-4 and TRBJ1-1, with D possibly TRBD1 on 5 matching bases. The V gene lost 2 bases and the J gene lost 1 base, with 12 bases spanning the gap. The length of the CDR3 is 15 residues. The germline CDR1 and CDR2 sequences are SGHNT and YYREEE (reference sequence). The CDR3, as DNA: TGTGCCAGCAGCTTCGACAGTCGATGGAACACTGAAGCTTTCTTT. This encodes CASSFDSRWNTEAFF.

The gene calls are TRBV5-6 and TRBJ1-1, with no clear D. Per germline, CDR1 SGHDT and CDR2 YYEEEE. The CDR3 is 14 residues long. V dropped 4 bases and J dropped 1 base, with 11 bases sitting between them. The CDR3 DNA reads as TGTGCCAGCAGCCCCTTGACACAGAACACTGAAGCTTTCTTT. Translation: CASSPLTQNTEAFF.

This clone appeared a few times. V usage is TRBV20-1 and J usage is TRBJ2-7; 8 bases are shared with TRBD1. Germline-derived CDR1 and CDR2 are DFQATT and SNEGSKA (reference sequence). This CDR3 comprises 11 residues. J lost 7 bases, V lost 5 bases, and 4 bases had no gene match. CDR3 residues: CSARHRGEQYF. The CDR3 DNA reads as TGCAGTGCTCGTCACAGGGGGGAGCAGTACTTC.

The V call is TRBV5-4, the J call TRBJ2-1, with 13 positions matching TRBD2. This CDR3 has 16 amino acids. The V gene's germline CDR1 is SGHNT and CDR2 YYREEE (reference sequence). V was pared by 0 bases and J by 5 bases, with 2 bases of the junction left unmatched. CDR3 sequence: CASSLGGLAGHNEQFF. The CDR3 DNA is TGTGCCAGCAGCTTGGGGGGACTAGCGGGGCACAATGAGCAGTTCTTC.

The V and J genes are TRBV6-1 and TRBJ2-7; tentative D call: TRBD1 (6 bases). Looked up from germline, CDR1 is MNHNS and CDR2 is SASEGT. The CDR3 is made up of 14 amino acids. The ends were cut back, 2 bases at V and 0 bases at J, with 8 bases in the middle. CDR3 protein: CASSEQGPSYEQYF. The CDR3 DNA is TGTGCCAGCAGTGAACAGGGGCCCTCCTACGAGCAGTACTTC.

The chain joins TRBV5-1 to TRBJ1-5; D unresolved. Germline CDR1 is SGHRS and CDR2 is YFSETQ. The CDR3 extends over 15 amino acids. V was pared by 0 bases and J by 2 bases, with 9 bases between. CDR3: CASSLGGSGNQPQHF. CDR3 nucleotide sequence: TGCGCCAGCAGCTTGGGAGGGAGTGGCAATCAGCCCCAGCATTTT.

J is TRBJ2-7 and V is TRBV10-3; D not resolved. The length of the CDR3 is 16 residues. V lost 4 bases to trimming and J lost 4 bases, with 20 bases between them. The germline gives CDR1 ENHRY, CDR2 SYGVKD. The CDR3 sequence is CAISGSRSQHKYEQYF. The CDR3 DNA reads TGTGCCATCAGTGGGTCCAGGTCCCAGCATAAGTACGAGCAGTACTTC.

This clone has at least ten counts. The chain has TRBV9 and TRBJ1-4, with D perhaps TRBD1 (6 bases). V was cut by 3 bases and J by 0 bases, with 9 bases left in between. The CDR3 loop spans 15 amino acids. Germline CDR1 reads SGDLS; CDR2 reads YYNGEE. As DNA, the CDR3 is TGTGCCAGCAGCGAGGGGGGGCCAACTAATGAAAAACTGTTTTTT. Its protein is CASSEGGPTNEKLFF.

This clone was detected ten times or more. The chain carries TRBV28 and TRBJ1-1, with 8 bases that match TRBD1. J gave up 8 bases and V 7 bases, and 15 bases lay outside the gene matches. This CDR3 has 15 residues. CDR1 is MDHEN, CDR2 SYDVKM, per germline. The CDR3 is CASTLHPGTGAEAFF. DNA of the CDR3: TGTGCCAGCACCTTGCACCCCGGGACAGGTGCCGAAGCTTTCTTT.

J is TRBJ2-2 and V is TRBV10-1, with a tentative D call TRBD1 (5 bases). V lost 5 bases and J lost 1, with 23 bases in between. This CDR3 has 19 amino acids. CDR1 and CDR2 from the germline V gene are WNHNN and SYGVQD (reference sequence). CDR3 protein: CASSRVPPDRGQNTGELFF. DNA for the CDR3: TGCGCCAGCAGTCGAGTGCCCCCAGACCGAGGACAGAACACCGGGGAGCTGTTTTTT.

The chain combines TRBV6-1 with TRBJ1-6; TRBD1 matches 8 bases. CDR3 length: 14 residues. V trimming: 6 bases; J trimming: 7 bases; junction bases outside the gene matches: 5. Germline V gives CDR1 MNHNS, CDR2 SASEGT. The CDR3, as DNA: TGTGCCAGCAGCCCCCGACAGGGGAATTCACCCCTCCACTTT. It translates to CASSPRQGNSPLHF.

This chain joins TRBV7-6 and TRBJ1-6; 8 bases are shared with TRBD1. Germline-derived CDR1 and CDR2 are SGHVS and FNYEAQ. The V segment lost 7 bases and the J segment 5 bases; nucleotides outside the gene matches: 10. The CDR3 runs to 16 residues. CDR3 residues: CASKRNPQGDNSPLHF. CDR3 coding DNA: TGTGCCAGCAAGCGAAACCCACAGGGGGATAATTCACCCCTCCACTTT.

The gene calls are TRBV10-3 and TRBJ2-4, with a possible D match to TRBD2 (7 bases). This CDR3 has 15 residues. Germline V gives CDR1 ENHRY, CDR2 SYGVKD. Deletions cut 0 bases from V and 9 bases from J, with 15 bases between. CDR3 sequence: CAISESSAGEGIQYF. Here the CDR3 DNA reads TGTGCCATCAGTGAGTCGAGCGCAGGGGAGGGCATTCAGTACTTC.

V gene TRBV28 combines with J gene TRBJ1-5; 7 bases line up with TRBD1. The V gene end was trimmed by 10 bases and the J gene end by 4 bases; junction bases not matched to a gene: 7. The CDR3 length is 13 residues. The germline gives CDR1 MDHEN, CDR2 SYDVKM. CDR3 amino acids: CATSTGWNQPQHF. CDR3 in DNA: TGTGCCACCTCGACAGGGTGGAATCAGCCCCAGCATTTT.

The rearrangement uses TRBV18 and TRBJ1-3; D gene uncertain. CDR1 is KGHSH and CDR2 is LQKENI in the germline V gene. The CDR3 sequence is 16 residues long. The ends were cut back, 1 base at V and 3 bases at J, with 13 bases in the middle. Here the CDR3 reads CASSPQTEGIGNTIYF. The CDR3 region has the DNA TGTGCCAGCTCACCACAAACTGAGGGAATTGGAAACACCATATATTTT.

By sample share, this clone is medium-sized. The chain links TRBV18 to TRBJ2-3; D remains ambiguous. The V gene's germline CDR1 is KGHSH and CDR2 LQKENI. The CDR3 is 13 amino acids. Trimming cost V 6 bases and J 4 bases, with 11 bases left between them. CDR3 nucleotides: TGTGCCAGCTCGCTCAATTCGGCAGATACGCAGTATTTT. It is translated as CASSLNSADTQYF.

This clone has just one count. This rearrangement joins TRBV28 to TRBJ2-1; no reliable D call. Trimming took off 6 bases at V and 4 bases at J, with 4 bases between the two ends. CDR3 length: 11 residues. Germline V CDR1 and CDR2: MDHEN, SYDVKM. This chain's CDR3 is CASSRYNEQFF. In DNA, the CDR3 is TGTGCCAGCAGCAGATACAATGAGCAGTTCTTC.

The chain couples TRBV6-1 to TRBJ1-5, with 9 bases lining up with TRBD1. In germline, CDR1 is MNHNS, CDR2 SASEGT. Trimming at V came to 0 bases and at J to 5 bases, leaving 5 bases not matched to a gene. CDR3 length: 16 residues. CDR3 protein: CASSEASGTGYQPQHF. Written as DNA, the CDR3 is TGTGCCAGCAGTGAAGCCTCCGGGACAGGGTATCAGCCCCAGCATTTT.

The V and J genes are TRBV7-6 and TRBJ1-1; D is unclear. Germline V lookup: CDR1 SGHVS, CDR2 FNYEAQ. The CDR3 spans 13 residues. V dropped 2 bases and J dropped 1 base, with 5 bases sitting between them. The CDR3 loop reads CASSLQANTEAFF. CDR3 bases: TGTGCCAGCAGCTTACAGGCGAACACTGAAGCTTTCTTT.